One sample yielded the 12 T cell receptor beta chains listed below, sequenced in a study of cytomegalovirus exposure and HLA in healthy donors. Both 60 Vbeta primers and 13 Jbeta primers went into the PCR. Assay: immunoSEQ multiplex PCR; the TCRdb copy retains only in-frame clones and omits some. This sample has approximately 110,000 clones; 74% occur once, and the top ten carry 4% to 5%. Sequencing input: PBMCs. The origin of the receptors is a woman aged 45-65 years in good health and CMV-seropositive.

As concerns this clone: At one end the junction does not follow the germline gene, possibly because of a read error. The chain recombines TRBV6-1 with TRBJ2-1; D is unresolved. This CDR3 spans 14 amino acids. Germline CDR1 and CDR2: MNHNS and SASEGT. The CDR3 DNA is TGTGCCAGCAGTGAAGGGGCTACACACAATAAGCAGTTCTTC. Translated, it gives CASSEGATHNKQFF.

The V call is TRBV5-4, the J call TRBJ1-1; D call uncertain. The CDR3 sequence is 14 residues long. Per the germline V gene, CDR1 is SGHNT and CDR2 is YYREEE (reference sequence). The V end was cut by 2 bases, the J end by 1 base, with 9 bases between. CDR3 sequence (DNA): TGTGCCAGCAGCTTCTTTGCGGGGAACACTGAAGCTTTCTTT. Translation: CASSFFAGNTEAFF. Drawing the rest from reference TRBV5-4 and TRBJ1-1, the complete variable domain is ETGVTQSPTHLIKTRGQQVTLRCSSQSGHNTVSWYQQALGQGPQFIFQYYREEENGRGNFPPRFSGLQFPNYSSELNVNALELDDSALYLCASSFFAGNTEAFFGQGTRLTVV.

This clone was picked up a small number of times. The rearrangement joins TRBV27 to TRBJ2-5, with a possible D match to TRBD2 (7 bases). The CDR3 has 15 amino acids. The ends were cut back, 6 bases at V and 5 bases at J, with 19 bases in the middle. Germline V CDR1 and CDR2: MNHEY, SMNVEV (reference sequence). The DNA for the CDR3 is TGTGCCAGCAGCTCAAGGGACTACAGGGCGGAGACCCAGTACTTC. Protein sequence: CASSSRDYRAETQYF.

V usage is TRBV6-6 and J usage is TRBJ2-7; 10 nucleotides agree with TRBD1. Germline loops: CDR1 MNHNY, CDR2 SVGAGI (reference sequence). V lost 5 bases, J lost 5 bases, and 9 bases stayed unmatched. The CDR3 has 15 residues. The CDR3 region is CASSPRDRGGHEQYF. DNA of the CDR3: TGTGCCAGCAGTCCCCGGGACAGGGGTGGCCACGAGCAGTACTTC.

This clone was seen once. The V and J genes are TRBV7-9 and TRBJ2-5, with 7 bases fitting TRBD1. The assigned J gene may be wrong: the sequence end matches TRBJ2-7 better. The CDR3 sequence is 15 residues long. CDR1 and CDR2 from the germline V gene are SEHNR and FQNEAQ (reference sequence). The CDR3 coding sequence is TGTGCCAGCAGCTCGAACCGGGACAGAGCCTACGAGCAGTACTTC. It is translated as CASSSNRDRAYEQYF.

The chain is built from TRBV12-5 and TRBJ1-5; D may be TRBD1 (5 bases). This CDR3 spans 16 amino acids. Trimming shortened V by 2 bases and J by 0 bases, and 11 bases separated the two germline ends. Germline assignment: CDR1 LGHNT and CDR2 FRNRAP. CDR3 loop: CASGLTLTDSNQPQHF. The DNA for the CDR3 is TGTGCTAGTGGTTTGACCCTGACAGATAGCAATCAGCCCCAGCATTTT.

The chain carries TRBV6-5 and TRBJ1-6, with unresolved D. The CDR3 length is 15 residues. The germline V and J ends were trimmed by 6 bases and 6 bases, with 15 bases remaining between them. Per germline, CDR1 MNHEY and CDR2 SVGAGI. CDR3 in amino acids: CASSPRRAPNSPLHF. For the CDR3, the DNA is TGTGCCAGCAGCCCCAGGCGGGCCCCTAATTCACCCCTCCACTTT.

J is TRBJ1-3 and V is TRBV5-1; perhaps TRBD1 as D (6 bases). Trimming took 6 bases from V and 0 from J, leaving 13 bases between them. Germline assignment: CDR1 SGHRS and CDR2 YFSETQ. This CDR3 has 15 residues. The CDR3 region is CASNTLGASGNTIYF. CDR3 nucleotide sequence: TGCGCCAGCAATACCCTGGGGGCCTCTGGAAACACCATATATTTT.

This sequence joins TRBV2 and TRBJ2-2; 7 positions agree with TRBD1. V lost 9 bases to trimming and J lost 2 bases; unmatched junction nucleotides: 6. The germline V gene encodes CDR1 SNHLY and CDR2 FYNNEI. The CDR3 totals 14 residues. The CDR3 DNA reads TGTGCCAGTAAAGGGACAGTTAACACCGGGGAGCTGTTTTTT. Translation: CASKGTVNTGELFF.

The rearrangement joins TRBV7-2 to TRBJ2-5, with a possible D match to TRBD1 (5 bases). Germline CDR1 SGHTA, CDR2 FQGNSA. This CDR3 comprises 15 residues. With 4 bases removed from V and 2 bases from J, the gap between germline ends came to 14 bases. CDR3 sequence: CASSYPNPGQETQYF. DNA for the CDR3: TGTGCCAGCAGCTACCCCAACCCAGGGCAAGAGACCCAGTACTTC.

The chain uses TRBV28 and TRBJ1-2; D gene ambiguous. The CDR3 is 10 residues long. Germline assignment: CDR1 MDHEN and CDR2 SYDVKM. V shed 4 bases and J shed 6 bases, with 3 bases lying between them. The CDR3 reads CASSSNGYTF. As DNA, the CDR3 is TGTGCCAGCAGTTCTAATGGCTACACCTTC.

This clone was recorded once. The chain has TRBV4-3 and TRBJ1-4; maybe TRBD1 (5 bases). The V and J ends lost 1 base and 7 bases respectively, with 13 bases between them. Germline assignment: CDR1 LGHNA and CDR2 YSLEER. CDR3 length: 15 residues. The CDR3 protein is CASSQVFGGGEKLFF. The CDR3 nucleotides read TGCGCCAGCAGCCAAGTGTTCGGGGGGGGTGAAAAACTGTTTTTT.